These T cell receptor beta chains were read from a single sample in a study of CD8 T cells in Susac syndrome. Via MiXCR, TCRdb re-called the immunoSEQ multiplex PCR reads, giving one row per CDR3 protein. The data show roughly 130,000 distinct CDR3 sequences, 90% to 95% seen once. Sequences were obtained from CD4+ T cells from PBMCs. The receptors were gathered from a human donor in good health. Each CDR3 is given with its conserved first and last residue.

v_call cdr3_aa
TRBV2 CASRLEVAETQYF
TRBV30 CAWTAGTGNYGYTF
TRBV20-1 CSASQETQYF
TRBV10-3 CAISEPGGAQYF
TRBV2 CASSDFAEQNF
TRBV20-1 CSARTDYNQPQHF
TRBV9 CASSVGPAGETQYF
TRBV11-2 CASSFSQGRNEKLFF
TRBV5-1 CASSQGGQGANVLTF
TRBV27 CASSPGKGEETQYF
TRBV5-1 CASSLAGPERDTQYF
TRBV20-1 CSARDPPRGTDTQYF
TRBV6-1 CASSPHPGQGEGLWANVLTF
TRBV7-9 CASSFRGGVETQYF
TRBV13 CASSLRGRGPGEQYF
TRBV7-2 CASSLLGLKLGAFF
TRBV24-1 CATSDFKSGRGGEQYF
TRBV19 CASSTVTSDIQFF
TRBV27 CASSFVTQYF
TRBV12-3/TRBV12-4 CASSYRDGSWYF
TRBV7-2 CASSFNRGPETQYF
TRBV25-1 CASSHRTGETQYF
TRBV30 CAWNEGLHTDTQYF
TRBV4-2 CASSQGLRGLAGSNEQFF
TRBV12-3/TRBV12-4 CASSSGTPLHEQFF
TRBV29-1 CSVGVVDAEAFF
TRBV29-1 CSVRSRDPHEQFF
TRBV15 CATSRDPGTSANNEQFF
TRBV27 CASSPGGIGEQYF
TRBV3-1 CASSSGQATGLETQYF
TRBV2 CASSAWGPGELFF
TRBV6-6 CASIQGASGIYEQYF
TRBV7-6 CASSLVGTVRGTDTQYF
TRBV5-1 CASSLAGRAYEQYF
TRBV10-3 CAISTNSYEQYF
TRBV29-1 CSVSLLGGTSQETQYF
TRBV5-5 CASSLNYGPGNQPQHF
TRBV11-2 CASTKGHSYEQYF
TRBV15 CATSSPGTSGNVGYF
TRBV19 CATTGNERGLPLTGYTF